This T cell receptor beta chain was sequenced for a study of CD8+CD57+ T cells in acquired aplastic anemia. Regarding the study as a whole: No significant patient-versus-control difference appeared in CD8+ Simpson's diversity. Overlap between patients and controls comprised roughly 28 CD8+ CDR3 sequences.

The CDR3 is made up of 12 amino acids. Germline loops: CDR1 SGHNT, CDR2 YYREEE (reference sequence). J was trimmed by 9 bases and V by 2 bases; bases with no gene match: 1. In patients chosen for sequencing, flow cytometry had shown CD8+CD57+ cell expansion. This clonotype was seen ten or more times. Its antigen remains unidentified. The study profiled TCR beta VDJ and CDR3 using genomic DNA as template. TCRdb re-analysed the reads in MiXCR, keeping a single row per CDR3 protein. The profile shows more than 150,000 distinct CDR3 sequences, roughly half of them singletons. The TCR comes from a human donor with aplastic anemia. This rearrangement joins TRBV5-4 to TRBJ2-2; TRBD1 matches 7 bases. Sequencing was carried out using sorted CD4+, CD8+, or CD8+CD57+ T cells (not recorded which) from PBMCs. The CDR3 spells CASSLQGRELFF. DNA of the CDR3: TGTGCCAGCAGCTTACAGGGGCGGGAGCTGTTTTTT.